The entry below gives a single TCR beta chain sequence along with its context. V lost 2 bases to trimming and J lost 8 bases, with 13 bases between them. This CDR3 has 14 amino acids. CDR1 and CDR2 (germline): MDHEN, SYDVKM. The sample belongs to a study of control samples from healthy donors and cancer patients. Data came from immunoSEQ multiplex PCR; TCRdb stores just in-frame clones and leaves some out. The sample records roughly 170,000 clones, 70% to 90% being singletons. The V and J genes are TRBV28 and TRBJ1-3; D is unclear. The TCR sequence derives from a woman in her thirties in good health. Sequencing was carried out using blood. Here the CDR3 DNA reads TGTGCCAGCAGTTTAAATGCAGGCGCATACACCATATATTTT. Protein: CASSLNAGAYTIYF.